A selection of T cell receptor beta chains follows, all from one sample in a study of OX40 agonist ivuxolimab in advanced cancers. Profiled with immunoSEQ multiplex PCR; TCRdb holds only in-frame clones, not every one. The sample lists about 15,000 clones, almost 85% seen once, with around 70% in the top ten. Sequences were derived from CD4+ or CD8+ T cells sorted from blood, sampled in a trial of the OX40 agonist ivuxolimab. These receptors originate from an adult with an advanced solid tumor such as melanoma, head and neck, liver or kidney cancer. Each CDR3 is given with its conserved first and last residue. Each record gives: J gene, D gene, CDR3 length, clone size, V gene, CDR3 DNA, CDR3 protein. A D gene is named only where the DNA matches it firmly. Size is stated for part of the rows, as once, few or many counts, or as a class when the clone is expanded.

J gene: TRBJ2-7; D gene: -; CDR3 length: 15; clone size: medium-sized; V gene: TRBV28; CDR3 DNA: TGTGCCAGCAGCCCCGGGACGTCAACTTCCTACGAGCAGTACTTC; CDR3 protein: CASSPGTSTSYEQYF
J gene: TRBJ2-1; D gene: TRBD1; CDR3 length: 14; clone size: -; V gene: TRBV11-3; CDR3 DNA: TGTGCCAGCAGCCACCGGGACAGGGCAGGTGAGCAGTTCTTC; CDR3 protein: CASSHRDRAGEQFF
J gene: TRBJ2-7; D gene: TRBD2; CDR3 length: 12; clone size: -; V gene: TRBV25-1; CDR3 DNA: TGTGCCAGCACGGGACTAGCTTACGAGCAGTACTTC; CDR3 protein: CASTGLAYEQYF
J gene: TRBJ2-3; D gene: TRBD1; CDR3 length: 16; clone size: -; V gene: TRBV13; CDR3 DNA: TGTGCCAGCAGCTCAACCGGGGACAGGGTCGGATTTACGCAGTATTTT; CDR3 protein: CASSSTGDRVGFTQYF
J gene: TRBJ1-1; D gene: TRBD1; CDR3 length: 14; clone size: -; V gene: TRBV2; CDR3 DNA: TGTGCCAGCAGTGGGGGACAGGGAGGCACTGAAGCTTTCTTT; CDR3 protein: CASSGGQGGTEAFF
J gene: TRBJ2-7; D gene: TRBD2; CDR3 length: 14; clone size: -; V gene: TRBV9; CDR3 DNA: TGTGCCAGCAGCGTAGACGCGGGAGGGCTCGAGCGGTACTTC; CDR3 protein: CASSVDAGGLERYF
J gene: TRBJ2-2; D gene: -; CDR3 length: 15; clone size: -; V gene: TRBV4-3; CDR3 DNA: TGCGCCAGCAGCCAAGATTGGAACGCGGCCGGGGAGCTGTTTTTT; CDR3 protein: CASSQDWNAAGELFF
J gene: TRBJ2-7; D gene: TRBD2; CDR3 length: 15; clone size: -; V gene: TRBV10-2; CDR3 DNA: TGCGCCAGCAGTGAGGGCCTAGCGGGAGGCTACGAGCAGTACTTC; CDR3 protein: CASSEGLAGGYEQYF
J gene: TRBJ2-7; D gene: TRBD1; CDR3 length: 14; clone size: -; V gene: TRBV11-2; CDR3 DNA: TGTGCCAGCAGCCCGTCGACAGGGGCCTACGAGCAGTACTTC; CDR3 protein: CASSPSTGAYEQYF
J gene: TRBJ1-6; D gene: -; CDR3 length: 16; clone size: -; V gene: TRBV9; CDR3 DNA: TGTGCCAGCAGCCCCCTCGGGGCAGTTCTTAATTCACCCCTCCACTTT; CDR3 protein: CASSPLGAVLNSPLHF
J gene: TRBJ1-5; D gene: -; CDR3 length: 14; clone size: -; V gene: TRBV27; CDR3 DNA: TGTGCCAGCAGTTGGTATGGGGCCAATCAGCCCCAGCATTTT; CDR3 protein: CASSWYGANQPQHF
J gene: TRBJ1-5; D gene: -; CDR3 length: 14; clone size: -; V gene: TRBV30; CDR3 DNA: TGTGCCTGGAGTGTAGGCACGGGCAATCAGCCCCAGCATTTT; CDR3 protein: CAWSVGTGNQPQHF
J gene: TRBJ2-7; D gene: TRBD1; CDR3 length: 14; clone size: -; V gene: TRBV4-1; CDR3 DNA: TGCGCCAGCAGCCAAGGTGACAGGGGCTACGAGCAGTACTTC; CDR3 protein: CASSQGDRGYEQYF
J gene: TRBJ1-5; D gene: TRBD1; CDR3 length: 16; clone size: -; V gene: TRBV5-5; CDR3 DNA: TGTGCCAGCAGCTCCTTGGGGACAGGAACGGATCAGCCCCAGCATTTT; CDR3 protein: CASSSLGTGTDQPQHF
J gene: TRBJ2-7; D gene: TRBD1; CDR3 length: 14; clone size: -; V gene: TRBV18; CDR3 DNA: TGTGCCAGCTCGGTGACAGGGGTTGCCTACGAGCAGTACTTC; CDR3 protein: CASSVTGVAYEQYF
J gene: TRBJ2-5; D gene: TRBD2; CDR3 length: 16; clone size: -; V gene: TRBV30; CDR3 DNA: TGTGCCTGGAGTCGGCCTAGCGGGGGGACGGAGGAGACCCAGTACTTC; CDR3 protein: CAWSRPSGGTEETQYF
J gene: TRBJ1-5; D gene: TRBD1; CDR3 length: 15; clone size: -; V gene: TRBV9; CDR3 DNA: TGTGCCAGCAGCGTAGGAGGGGGCCGCAATCAGCCCCAGCATTTT; CDR3 protein: CASSVGGGRNQPQHF
J gene: TRBJ2-7; D gene: TRBD2; CDR3 length: 12; clone size: -; V gene: TRBV18; CDR3 DNA: TGTGCCAGCTCACCGGGAGGGCACGAGCAGTACTTC; CDR3 protein: CASSPGGHEQYF